This T cell receptor (beta chain) was documented in a study of shared T cell receptors in the human thymus. Sequencing used immunoSEQ multiplex PCR; TCRdb keeps in-frame clones, though not all of them. The profile covers fewer than 700,000 clones, with 85% to 90% appearing a single time and around 0.0099% taken by the ten largest. CDR1 and CDR2 (germline): WNHNN, SYGVQD (reference sequence). V trimming: 6 bases; J trimming: 3 bases; junction bases outside the gene matches: 4. The CDR3 sequence is 15 residues long. This clone was seen only once. These data were likewise used in another study, on human thymus T cells. That work contributes: Healthy Finnish infants having corrective surgery for congenital heart defects served as donors. Resections from corrective heart surgery provided thymus tissue. Usage of V and J genes appeared biased in thymic and blood repertoires. Related research reported highly overlapping thymic repertoires among unrelated individuals.

The source material was thymocytes. This sequence joins TRBV10-1 and TRBJ2-6; 8 bases map to TRBD1. The receptor comes from a boy younger than two with a congenital heart defect. CDR3 DNA sequence: TGCGCCAGCAGGGACAGGGCTCATGGGGCCAACGTCCTGACTTTC. Translation gives CASRDRAHGANVLTF.